This is a list of T cell receptor beta chains from one sample in a study of cytomegalovirus exposure and HLA in healthy donors. The protocol was immunoSEQ multiplex PCR, while the TCRdb copy is restricted to in-frame clones and leaves out a portion. The data show approximately 96,000 clones, about 74% seen once. The sequenced sample was PBMCs. The source of these receptors is a male donor in good health and CMV-seronegative. Both conserved end residues are part of each CDR3. The D gene is left open where the match is weak. Only part of the rows carry a size: once, few, many, or a class if the clone is expanded.

>.|.|TRBJ2-7|TRBV14
CASSPSTLTEQYF
TGTGCCAGCAGCCCGTCCACTCTCACCGAGCAGTACTTC
>TRBD2|.|TRBJ2-7|TRBV10-3
CAISDPTSGVSYEQYF
TGTGCCATCAGTGACCCGACTAGCGGGGTATCCTACGAGCAGTACTTC
>TRBD1|few|TRBJ1-2|TRBV7-8
CASSTDRAYGYTF
TGTGCCAGCAGTACAGACAGGGCCTATGGCTACACCTTC
>TRBD1|.|TRBJ1-5|TRBV15
CATSRDMETGSQPQHF
TGTGCCACCAGCAGAGATATGGAGACAGGGAGCCAGCCCCAGCATTTT
>.|.|TRBJ1-2|TRBV7-9
CSSSPVVSAHGYTF
TGTTCCAGCAGCCCCGTTGTGTCTGCGCATGGCTACACCTTC
>TRBD1|.|TRBJ1-4|TRBV28
CASSSPTGTNEKLFF
TGTGCCAGCAGTTCCCCGACAGGGACTAATGAAAAACTGTTTTTT
>TRBD1|.|TRBJ1-1|TRBV29-1
CSVAPGQKNTEAFF
TGCAGCGTTGCTCCGGGACAGAAGAACACTGAAGCTTTCTTT
>TRBD2|few|TRBJ2-3|TRBV5-4
CASSLYSGTATDTQYF
TGTGCCAGCAGCTTGTACAGCGGGACGGCGACAGATACGCAGTATTTT
>TRBD2|.|TRBJ2-1|TRBV7-2
CASSFSGSLYNEQFF
TGTGCCAGCAGCTTTAGCGGGAGCCTCTACAATGAGCAGTTCTTC
>.|.|TRBJ2-7|TRBV4-3
CASSQDPHGGANYEQYF
TGCGCCAGCAGCCAAGACCCCCATGGAGGGGCGAACTACGAGCAGTACTTC
>.|.|TRBJ2-7|TRBV4-3
CASSQETGINDYEQYF
TGCGCCAGCAGCCAAGAAACCGGGATCAACGACTACGAGCAGTACTTC
>.|.|TRBJ1-2|TRBV5-1
CASSLYSSGYTF
TGCGCCAGCAGCTTGTACTCTTCTGGCTACACCTTC
>TRBD2|few|TRBJ2-1|TRBV29-1
CSVDVSSGPNEQFF
TGCAGCGTTGATGTGTCTAGCGGCCCCAATGAGCAGTTCTTC
>TRBD1|.|TRBJ1-1|TRBV2
CASSDHRGTEAFF
TGTGCCAGCAGTGACCACAGGGGCACTGAAGCTTTCTTT
>.|.|TRBJ2-1|TRBV4-3
CASSQTGNEQFF
TGCGCCAGCAGCCAGACAGGTAATGAGCAGTTCTTC
>TRBD2|.|TRBJ2-7|TRBV7-9
CASSSGLAGVGEQYF
TGTGCCAGCAGCTCGGGACTAGCGGGAGTAGGCGAGCAGTACTTC
>.|.|TRBJ1-2|TRBV5-8
CASTEGWNYGYTF
TGTGCCAGCACGGAGGGGTGGAACTATGGCTACACCTTC
>.|.|TRBJ1-1|TRBV15
CATSRDGGDPMNTEAFF
TGTGCCACCAGCAGAGATGGGGGGGACCCCATGAACACTGAAGCTTTCTTT
>.|.|TRBJ2-4|TRBV19
CASSLRGSSIQYF
TGTGCCAGTAGTCTACGGGGGAGCTCCATTCAGTACTTC
>.|.|TRBJ2-5|TRBV7-6
CASSFTLGRREETQYF
TGTGCCAGCAGCTTTACTTTGGGGCGGCGAGAAGAGACCCAGTACTTC
>.|.|TRBJ2-7|TRBV28
CASSSNRVGAEEQYF
TGTGCCAGCAGTTCTAACAGGGTGGGGGCGGAAGAGCAGTACTTC
>TRBD2|.|TRBJ2-3|TRBV5-1
CASSVLAGMNTDTQYF
TGCGCCAGCAGCGTCCTAGCGGGAATGAACACAGATACGCAGTATTTT
>.|.|TRBJ2-5|TRBV7-2
CASSSRETQYF
TGTGCCAGCAGCTCGAGAGAGACCCAGTACTTC
>TRBD2|.|TRBJ2-7|TRBV29-1
CSAGGWIAGGSYEQYF
TGCAGCGCCGGGGGTTGGATAGCGGGAGGGTCCTACGAGCAGTACTTC
>TRBD1|few|TRBJ2-1|TRBV28
CASSLIGQGGHYNEQFF
TGTGCCAGCAGTTTAATCGGACAGGGGGGTCACTACAATGAGCAGTTCTTC
>TRBD2|once|TRBJ2-7|TRBV10-3
CALGTSGRGEQYF
TGTGCCCTTGGGACTAGCGGGAGGGGTGAGCAGTACTTC
>.|once|TRBJ2-1|TRBV7-9
CASSLAIQGRDNEQFF
TGTGCCAGCAGCTTAGCCATACAGGGAAGGGACAATGAGCAGTTCTTC
>.|.|TRBJ1-2|TRBV7-2
CASSPHSNYGYTF
TGTGCCAGCAGCCCGCACTCTAACTATGGCTACACCTTC
>TRBD1|.|TRBJ2-7|TRBV29-1
CSVGIYGTGGFPLYEQYF
TGCAGCGTTGGCATTTACGGGACAGGGGGCTTCCCCCTCTACGAGCAGTACTTC
>TRBD1|few|TRBJ1-1|TRBV6-5
CASTKTGTPNTEAFF
TGTGCCAGCACCAAGACAGGGACCCCGAACACTGAAGCTTTCTTT
>TRBD1|.|TRBJ2-7|TRBV28
CASQGAGGRYEQYF
TGTGCCAGCCAGGGGGCTGGGGGCCGGTACGAGCAGTACTTC
>.|.|TRBJ1-5|TRBV5-3
CARSLYRVGGQPQHF
TGTGCCAGAAGCTTATACAGGGTGGGTGGGCAGCCCCAGCATTTT
>TRBD2|few|TRBJ2-3|TRBV29-1
CSVEFLAGTTTDTQYF
TGCAGCGTTGAATTCCTAGCGGGAACCACCACAGATACGCAGTATTTT
>TRBD1|.|TRBJ1-6|TRBV4-3
CASSQVRDRDSGRDSPLHF
TGCGCCAGCAGCCAAGTTAGGGACAGGGATAGCGGCAGGGATTCACCCCTCCACTTT
>TRBD1|few|TRBJ2-3|TRBV28
CASSGLWDRERTDTQYF
TGTGCCAGCAGTGGCCTTTGGGACAGGGAACGCACAGATACGCAGTATTTT
>.|.|TRBJ2-3|TRBV15
CATSRDLSRPPDTQYF
TGTGCCACCAGCAGGGATCTATCCAGGCCCCCAGATACGCAGTATTTT
>TRBD1|.|TRBJ2-3|TRBV7-3
CASSRTGGRTDTQYF
TGTGCCAGCAGCAGAACAGGGGGCCGCACAGATACGCAGTATTTT
>.|.|TRBJ2-7|TRBV5-1
CASSLSLGEPYEQYF
TGCGCCAGCAGCTTGTCCTTGGGAGAGCCCTACGAGCAGTACTTC